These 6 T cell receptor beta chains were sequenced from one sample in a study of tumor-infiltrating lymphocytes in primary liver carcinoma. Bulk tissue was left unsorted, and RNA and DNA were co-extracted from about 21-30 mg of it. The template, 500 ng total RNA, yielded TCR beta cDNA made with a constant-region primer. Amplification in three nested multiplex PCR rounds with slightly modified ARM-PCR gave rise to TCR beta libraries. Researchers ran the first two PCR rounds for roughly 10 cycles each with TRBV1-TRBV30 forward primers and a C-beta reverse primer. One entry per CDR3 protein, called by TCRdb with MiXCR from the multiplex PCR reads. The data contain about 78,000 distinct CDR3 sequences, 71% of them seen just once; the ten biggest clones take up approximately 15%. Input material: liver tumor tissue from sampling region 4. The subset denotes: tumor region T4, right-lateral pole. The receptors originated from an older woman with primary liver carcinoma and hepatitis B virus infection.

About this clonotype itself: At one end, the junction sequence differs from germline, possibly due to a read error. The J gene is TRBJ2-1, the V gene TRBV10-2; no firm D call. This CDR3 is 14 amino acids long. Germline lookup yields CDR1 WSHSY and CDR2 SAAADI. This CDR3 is CVSRLEGTANEQFF. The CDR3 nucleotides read TGCGTCAGCAGGTTAGAAGGAACGGCGAATGAGCAGTTCTTC.

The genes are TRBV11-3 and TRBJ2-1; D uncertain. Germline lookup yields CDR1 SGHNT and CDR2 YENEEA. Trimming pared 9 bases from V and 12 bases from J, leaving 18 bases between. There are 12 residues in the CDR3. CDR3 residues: CARGRITFRQFF. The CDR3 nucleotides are TGTGCCAGGGGCAGAATAACCTTTAGGCAGTTCTTC.

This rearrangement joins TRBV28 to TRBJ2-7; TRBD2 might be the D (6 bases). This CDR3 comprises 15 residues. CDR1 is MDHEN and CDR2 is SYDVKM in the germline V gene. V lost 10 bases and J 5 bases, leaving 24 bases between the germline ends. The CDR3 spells CANSQTHGGGNEQYF. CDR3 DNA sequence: TGTGCCAATAGCCAAACCCACGGGGGAGGCAACGAGCAGTACTTC.

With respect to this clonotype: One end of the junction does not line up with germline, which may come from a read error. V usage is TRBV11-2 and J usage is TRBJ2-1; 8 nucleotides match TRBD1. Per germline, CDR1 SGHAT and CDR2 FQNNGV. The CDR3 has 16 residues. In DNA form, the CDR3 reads TGTGCCAGCAGTGACCCGACAGGGGTTTTTGACATTGAGCAGCTCTTC. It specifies CASSDPTGVFDIEQLF.

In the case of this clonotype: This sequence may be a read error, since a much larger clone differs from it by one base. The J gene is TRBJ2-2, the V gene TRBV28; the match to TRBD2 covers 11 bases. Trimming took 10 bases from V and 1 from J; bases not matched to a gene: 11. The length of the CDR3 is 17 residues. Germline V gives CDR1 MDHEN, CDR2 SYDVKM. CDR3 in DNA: TGTGCCAACAGCAGTACGGGGACTAGCGGGAACACCGGGGAGCTGTTTTTT. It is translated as CANSSTGTSGNTGELFF.

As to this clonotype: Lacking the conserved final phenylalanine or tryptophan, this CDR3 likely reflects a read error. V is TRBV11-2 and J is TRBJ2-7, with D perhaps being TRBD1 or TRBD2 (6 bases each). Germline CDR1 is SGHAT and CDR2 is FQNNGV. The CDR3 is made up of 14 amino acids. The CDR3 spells CTSSPPGGYYEQYL. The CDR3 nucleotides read TGTACCAGCAGCCCTCCCGGGGGCTACTACGAGCAGTACCTC.